A single sample is the source of the 20 T cell receptor beta chains below, sequenced in a study of tumor-infiltrating lymphocytes in localized non-small cell lung cancer. Method: immunoSEQ multiplex PCR; TCRdb's copy keeps in-frame clones and lacks some. The repertoire holds thousands of clones, with 71% as singletons. Sequenced material: uninvolved lung tissue not adjacent to the tumor. Receptors originate from a human donor with non-small cell lung cancer.

The chain has TRBV27 and TRBJ2-7; 9 bases align to TRBD2. Germline V gives CDR1 MNHEY, CDR2 SMNVEV (reference sequence). This CDR3 spans 20 amino acids. Losses at the gene ends were 5 bases for V and 5 bases for J; bases not matched to a gene: 25. The CDR3 DNA reads TGTGCCAGCAGTCTACTTATGCCCTCGCCTTTAGCGGGAGTAGAGGACGAGCAGTACTTC. It specifies CASSLLMPSPLAGVEDEQYF.

Relative to its sample, this clone is medium-sized. V gene TRBV28 combines with J gene TRBJ2-2; D perhaps matches TRBD1 (6 bases). The ends were cut back, 3 bases at V and 5 bases at J, with 13 bases in the middle. CDR1 and CDR2 from the germline V gene are MDHEN and SYDVKM. The CDR3 covers 15 residues. The CDR3 reads CASSFLRGSTGELFF. The CDR3 DNA follows: TGTGCCAGCAGTTTCCTAAGGGGGTCAACCGGGGAGCTGTTTTTT.

The chain has TRBV7-9 and TRBJ2-5; D may be TRBD1 (5 bases). This CDR3 is built from 14 residues. Germline CDR1 is SEHNR and CDR2 is FQNEAQ (reference sequence). With 1 base removed from V and 1 base from J, the gap between germline ends came to 7 bases. The CDR3: CASSLGGGQETQYF. Written as DNA, the CDR3 is TGTGCCAGCAGCTTAGGGGGCGGCCAAGAGACCCAGTACTTC.

This rearrangement joins TRBV7-2 to TRBJ1-2, with D maybe TRBD1 (6 bases). CDR1 and CDR2 (germline): SGHTA, FQGNSA. Trimming left V 5 bases short and J 4 bases short, with 20 bases between. This CDR3 is built from 16 residues. The CDR3 is CASSIYRERPGYGYTF. CDR3 DNA sequence: TGTGCCAGCAGCATCTACAGGGAACGCCCGGGCTATGGCTACACCTTC.

The CDR3: CASSSGQGELTYEQYF. DNA of the CDR3: TGTGCCAGTAGTTCGGGACAGGGGGAACTCACCTACGAGCAGTACTTC. V usage is TRBV19 and J usage is TRBJ2-7; 11 bases agree with TRBD1. Germline V gives CDR1 LNHDA, CDR2 SQIVND (reference sequence). The V and J ends lost 5 bases and 2 bases, in that order; junction bases with no gene match: 8. The length of the CDR3 is 16 residues.

The chain links TRBV9 to TRBJ2-1, with 11 bases lining up with TRBD2. V trimming: 4 bases; J trimming: 4 bases; junction bases outside the gene matches: 10. Germline assignment: CDR1 SGDLS and CDR2 YYNGEE. The CDR3 length is 17 residues. The chain's CDR3 is CASSPPPGTSGYNEQFF. As DNA, the CDR3 is TGTGCCAGCAGCCCCCCACCAGGGACTAGCGGATACAATGAGCAGTTCTTC.

The chain carries TRBV9 and TRBJ1-5, with no clear D. The CDR3 is made up of 14 amino acids. Germline-derived CDR1 and CDR2 are SGDLS and YYNGEE. Trimming pared 0 bases from V and 0 bases from J, leaving 4 bases between. In DNA form, the CDR3 reads TGTGCCAGCAGCGTAGACAGTAGCAATCAGCCCCAGCATTTT. Translating it yields CASSVDSSNQPQHF.

The chain uses TRBV27 and TRBJ1-6; 9 nucleotides line up with TRBD1. The V segment lost 5 bases and the J segment 10 bases; nucleotides outside the gene matches: 9. The CDR3 extends over 15 amino acids. Germline V gene sequence: CDR1 MNHEY, CDR2 SMNVEV (reference sequence). CDR3 protein: CASSRDREEGSPLHF. CDR3 DNA sequence: TGTGCCAGCAGTCGGGACAGGGAAGAAGGATCACCCCTCCACTTT.

This clone is termed medium-sized. This rearrangement joins TRBV6-1 to TRBJ1-6, with 9 bases fitting TRBD1. Germline V CDR1 and CDR2: MNHNS, SASEGT. V gave up 2 bases and J gave up 9 bases; unmatched junction bases: 5. The CDR3 extends over 15 amino acids. Written as DNA, the CDR3 is TGTGCCAGCAGTGAAACAGGGGGCCAGGGTTCACCCCTCCACTTT. As protein: CASSETGGQGSPLHF.

The rearrangement links TRBV28 to TRBJ1-2; tentatively, D is TRBD1 (5 bases). The CDR3 extends over 18 amino acids. With 5 bases removed from V and 2 bases from J, the gap between germline ends came to 24 bases. Looked up from germline, CDR1 is MDHEN and CDR2 is SYDVKM. CDR3 DNA sequence: TGTGCCAGCAGTCCTCGGGCCAGGGCGGGATGGGAAAACTATGGCTACACCTTC. Translating it yields CASSPRARAGWENYGYTF.

The V and J genes are TRBV27 and TRBJ2-3, with 9 bases fitting TRBD2. The germline V gene has CDR1 MNHEY and CDR2 SMNVEV (reference sequence). The V gene end was trimmed by 5 bases and the J gene end by 1 base; junction bases not matched to a gene: 4. This CDR3 has 15 residues. CDR3 bases: TGTGCCAGCAGTCCTCGGACTAGCGGCACAGATACGCAGTATTTT. Residues: CASSPRTSGTDTQYF.

This chain connects TRBV2 to TRBJ2-5; either TRBD1 or TRBD2 may fit D (5 bases each). Germline values: CDR1 SNHLY, CDR2 FYNNEI. V was pared by 3 bases and J by 2 bases, with 13 bases between. The CDR3 totals 15 residues. The CDR3: CASSDYGGLQETQYF. The CDR3 region has the DNA TGTGCCAGCAGTGACTATGGGGGATTACAAGAGACCCAGTACTTC.

This clone was seen a handful of times. The chain links TRBV29-1 to TRBJ2-7; 10 nucleotides align to TRBD1. The CDR3 loop spans 15 amino acids. Trimming cost V 7 bases and J 4 bases; bases outside gene matches: 13. The germline V gene has CDR1 SQVTM and CDR2 ANQGSEA. Written as DNA, the CDR3 is TGCAGCGCCCTGAGGGGGGACAGGGGAGGGTACGAGCAGTACTTC. Translation: CSALRGDRGGYEQYF.

V is TRBV5-1 and J is TRBJ1-1, with 7 bases identical to TRBD1. Germline lookup yields CDR1 SGHRS and CDR2 YFSETQ. This CDR3 has 17 residues. V gave up 1 base and J gave up 2 bases; unmatched junction bases: 11. CDR3 nucleotides: TGCGCCAGCAGCTTGCCCGCCGGGACAGTCTCAAACACTGAAGCTTTCTTT. It specifies CASSLPAGTVSNTEAFF.

V is TRBV7-2 and J is TRBJ2-7; TRBD2 aligns across 9 bases. There are 15 residues in the CDR3. Germline loops: CDR1 SGHTA, CDR2 FQGNSA. Unmatched junction bases numbered 9, after V lost 3 bases and J lost 6 bases. CDR3 in amino acids: CASSLVAGASAEQYF. The DNA for the CDR3 is TGTGCCAGCAGCTTGGTAGCGGGAGCGTCAGCCGAGCAGTACTTC.

This clone has a handful of counts. The chain couples TRBV4-2 to TRBJ2-2; D remains unclear. This CDR3 spans 13 amino acids. The germline V gene encodes CDR1 LGHNA and CDR2 YNFKEQ. V lost 4 bases, J lost 4 bases, and 7 bases lay in between. The CDR3 nucleotides read TGTGCCAGCAGCCGATTTGGCACCGGGGAGCTGTTTTTT. Translation: CASSRFGTGELFF.

This sequence joins TRBV6-9 and TRBJ2-5; 9 bases are shared with TRBD1. Germline V gene lookup returns CDR1 MNHGY and CDR2 SVAAGI. This CDR3 is built from 17 residues. The V segment lost 8 bases and the J segment 1 base; nucleotides outside the gene matches: 14. The CDR3 reads CASARRKGTGSQETQYF. CDR3 nucleotide sequence: TGTGCCAGCGCTCGGAGAAAAGGGACAGGGTCCCAAGAGACCCAGTACTTC.

This clone was observed a handful of times. The chain employs TRBV28 and TRBJ2-7; the match to TRBD2 covers 14 bases. V trimming: 3 bases; J trimming: 5 bases; junction bases outside the gene matches: 6. This CDR3 comprises 16 residues. Per germline, CDR1 MDHEN and CDR2 SYDVKM. The CDR3 bases are TGTGCCAGCAGTTTGGGGACTAGCGGGAGTCAGAACGAGCAGTACTTC. It is translated as CASSLGTSGSQNEQYF. Filled out from reference TRBV28 and TRBJ2-7, the complete variable domain reads DVKVTQSSRYLVKRTGEKVFLECVQDMDHENMFWYRQDPGLGLRLIYFSYDVKMKEKGDIPEGYSVSREKKERFSLILESASTNQTSMYLCASSLGTSGSQNEQYFGPGTRLTVT.

V usage is TRBV5-6 and J usage is TRBJ1-1; D remains unclear. The CDR3 is made up of 15 amino acids. The germline CDR1 and CDR2 sequences are SGHDT and YYEEEE. Deletions cut 1 base from V and 0 bases from J, with 10 bases between. The CDR3 coding sequence is TGTGCCAGCAGCTTGCTTCCAGTCTTGAACACTGAAGCTTTCTTT. Translating gives CASSLLPVLNTEAFF.

This clone was seen only once. The chain recombines TRBV28 with TRBJ1-6, with TRBD1 as a possible D gene (5 bases). Germline V gives CDR1 MDHEN, CDR2 SYDVKM. This CDR3 has 15 amino acids. The V and J ends lost 1 base and 7 bases respectively, with 11 bases between them. The CDR3 region is CASSLLIGENSPLHF. Written as DNA, the CDR3 is TGTGCCAGCAGTTTATTGATAGGGGAGAATTCACCCCTCCACTTT.